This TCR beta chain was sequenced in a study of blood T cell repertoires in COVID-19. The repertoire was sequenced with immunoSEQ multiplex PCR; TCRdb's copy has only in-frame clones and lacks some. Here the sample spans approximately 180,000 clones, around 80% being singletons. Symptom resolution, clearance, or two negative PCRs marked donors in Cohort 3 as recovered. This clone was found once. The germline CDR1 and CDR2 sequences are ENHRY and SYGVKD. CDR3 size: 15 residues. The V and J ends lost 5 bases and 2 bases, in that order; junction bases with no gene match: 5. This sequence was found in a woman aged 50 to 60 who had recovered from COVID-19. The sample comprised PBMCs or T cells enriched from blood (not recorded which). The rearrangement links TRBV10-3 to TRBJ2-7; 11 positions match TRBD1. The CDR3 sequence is CAISSRDRGTYEQYF. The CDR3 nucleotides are TGTGCCATCAGTTCGCGGGACAGGGGGACCTACGAGCAGTACTTC.